The source of this T cell receptor beta chain is a study of CD8 T cells in ankylosing spondylitis. Notes on the study in general: One TCR beta motif, made up of under ten highly homologous variants, appeared characteristic of ankylosing spondylitis blood.

The CDR3 runs 16 residues. Germline V gene lookup returns CDR1 SGHAT and CDR2 FQDESV (reference sequence). V was shortened by 7 bases and J by 0 bases, with 15 bases between the two germline ends. The table lists this clonotype with a few counts. Its target is unknown. The TCR beta libraries were generated through quantitative 5'-RACE incorporating molecular barcodes. TCRdb analysed the 5' RACE reads with MiXCR anew, one entry per CDR3 protein. The sample has 26,000 or so distinct CDR3 sequences; 7.9% are singletons. The specimen was blood. V usage is TRBV11-1 and J usage is TRBJ2-2; tentative D call: TRBD2 (6 bases). This TCR came from a male donor with ankylosing spondylitis or in good health (not recorded which). The DNA for the CDR3 is TGTGCCAGCAAGATCGAGGGAGGTGCGAACACCGGGGAGCTGTTTTTT. Its protein product is CASKIEGGANTGELFF.